The rows below give T cell receptor beta chains drawn from one sample of a study of identical twins. TCRdb analysed the 5' RACE reads with MiXCR anew, one entry per CDR3 protein. In the table there are about 720,000 distinct CDR3 sequences, 8% to 9% of which are singletons. These data also formed part of another study, on yellow fever vaccine responses in identical twins.

Sequenced sample: PBMCs. The receptor set was obtained from a woman aged 18-30 years in good health. CDR3s include the opening cysteine and the closing phenylalanine or tryptophan. Fields, in order: CDR3 DNA, CDR3 protein, V gene, clone size, CDR3 length, J gene, D gene. D genes are given only for firm matches. Expanded clones get a size class; other rows say once, few or many, or leave the size out.

DNA: TGTGCCACCAGCAGACTAGCCGGGACAATTGGGAGGGGTGAGCAGTTCTTC; CDR3: CATSRLAGTIGRGEQFF; V: TRBV15; size: many; length: 17; J: TRBJ2-1; D: NA
DNA: TGTGCCAGCAGTGCCGCGGGGGGGGGTTACAATGAGCAGTTCTTC; CDR3: CASSAAGGGYNEQFF; V: TRBV25-1; size: many; length: 15; J: TRBJ2-1; D: TRBD2
DNA: TGCGCCAGCAGCCAAAACGTCGGCAACGACTACCAAATATTCTACAATGAGCAGTTCTTC; CDR3: CASSQNVGNDYQIFYNEQFF; V: TRBV4-1; size: NA; length: 20; J: TRBJ2-1; D: NA
DNA: TGTGCCACCAGTGACGCAGGGGGCTACTATGGCTACACCTTC; CDR3: CATSDAGGYYGYTF; V: TRBV24-1; size: NA; length: 14; J: TRBJ1-2; D: TRBD1
DNA: TGTGCCAGCAGTTACTCGCTAGCGGGGCACTACGAGCAGTACTTC; CDR3: CASSYSLAGHYEQYF; V: TRBV6-5; size: few; length: 15; J: TRBJ2-7; D: TRBD2
DNA: TGTGCCAGCAGTCCCGCCTCCAGACTAGCGTACGAGCAGTACTTC; CDR3: CASSPASRLAYEQYF; V: TRBV27; size: NA; length: 15; J: TRBJ2-7; D: TRBD2
DNA: TGTGCCAGCAGTTACCGCAACGAGCAGTACTTC; CDR3: CASSYRNEQYF; V: TRBV6-5; size: few; length: 11; J: TRBJ2-7; D: NA
DNA: TGTGCCAGCAGCCCCCTGGGACTAGCGGGAGGCAATGAGCAGTTCTTC; CDR3: CASSPLGLAGGNEQFF; V: TRBV5-6; size: NA; length: 16; J: TRBJ2-1; D: TRBD2
DNA: TGTGCCAGCACCGGAACAGGGGGCGCCTACGAGCAGTACTTC; CDR3: CASTGTGGAYEQYF; V: TRBV6-1; size: NA; length: 14; J: TRBJ2-7; D: TRBD1
DNA: TGTGCCAGCACCCCTCTAGCGGGAGGCCCAGAGACCCAGTACTTC; CDR3: CASTPLAGGPETQYF; V: TRBV7-6; size: NA; length: 15; J: TRBJ2-5; D: TRBD2
DNA: TGCAGTGCCCTCGAGCGGGACAGGGTAACAGATACGCAGTATTTT; CDR3: CSALERDRVTDTQYF; V: TRBV20-1; size: few; length: 15; J: TRBJ2-3; D: TRBD1
DNA: TGTGCCACCGGTAAGGGACTAGCGAAATCTAACCACTACGAGCAGTACTTC; CDR3: CATGKGLAKSNHYEQYF; V: TRBV6-2/TRBV6-3; size: NA; length: 17; J: TRBJ2-7; D: TRBD2
DNA: TGTGCCAGCAGCTTAGGACAGGGGCAAGTGGACATTCAGTACTTC; CDR3: CASSLGQGQVDIQYF; V: TRBV7-6; size: NA; length: 15; J: TRBJ2-4; D: TRBD1
DNA: TGTGCCAGCAGTGAGGTGGGGACCTACGAGCAGTACTTC; CDR3: CASSEVGTYEQYF; V: TRBV27; size: NA; length: 13; J: TRBJ2-7; D: NA
DNA: TGTGCCAGCAGCCCCGGAAGCATTCAGTACTTC; CDR3: CASSPGSIQYF; V: TRBV3-1; size: few; length: 11; J: TRBJ2-4; D: NA
DNA: TGTGCCAGCAGTCCAGGACTCCCCCCCGATACGCAGTATTTT; CDR3: CASSPGLPPDTQYF; V: TRBV12-3/TRBV12-4; size: many; length: 14; J: TRBJ2-3; D: NA
DNA: TGTGCCAGTAGCTCCGGCCGGGATCCCCCCGGGGAGCTGTTTTTT; CDR3: CASSSGRDPPGELFF; V: TRBV19; size: many; length: 15; J: TRBJ2-2; D: NA
DNA: TGTGCCAGCAGTACCCGGGACAGGGGGTATGGATACAATGAGCAGTTCTTC; CDR3: CASSTRDRGYGYNEQFF; V: TRBV28; size: NA; length: 17; J: TRBJ2-1; D: TRBD1
DNA: TGCGCCAGCAGCTTGGGATCCCAGGGTAGCGCGCTCTACGAGCAGTACTTC; CDR3: CASSLGSQGSALYEQYF; V: TRBV5-1; size: many; length: 17; J: TRBJ2-7; D: NA
DNA: TGTGCCAGCAGCCCTGGGACAGCCTTTGAAGCTTTCTTT; CDR3: CASSPGTAFEAFF; V: TRBV7-6; size: many; length: 13; J: TRBJ1-1; D: TRBD1
DNA: TGTGCTAGCAGCAACGGACAGGGGGCAGAGACCCAGTACTTC; CDR3: CASSNGQGAETQYF; V: TRBV7-7; size: few; length: 14; J: TRBJ2-5; D: TRBD1
DNA: TGTGCCAGCAGCCCCCTACAGATGTTAGCGGAGTCCTACGAGCAGTACTTC; CDR3: CASSPLQMLAESYEQYF; V: TRBV7-6; size: NA; length: 17; J: TRBJ2-7; D: NA
DNA: TGTGCCAGCAGCCAAGATCGAGCAGGGGGCTATGGCTACACCTTC; CDR3: CASSQDRAGGYGYTF; V: TRBV4-2; size: NA; length: 15; J: TRBJ1-2; D: TRBD1
DNA: TGTGCCAGCAGCCCCGCAGCCAGTAAAGAGACCCAGTACTTC; CDR3: CASSPAASKETQYF; V: TRBV7-2; size: many; length: 14; J: TRBJ2-5; D: NA
DNA: TGTGCCAGCAGTTACGGGATAGGGGTTGAGACCCAGTACTTC; CDR3: CASSYGIGVETQYF; V: TRBV6-5; size: few; length: 14; J: TRBJ2-5; D: NA
DNA: TGTGCCAGCAACTCCGGGACAGGGGAGGGAGAGACCCAGTACTTC; CDR3: CASNSGTGEGETQYF; V: TRBV7-9; size: few; length: 15; J: TRBJ2-5; D: TRBD1
DNA: TGTGCCAGCAGCCAGAGTAGGGAGGCCTATGGCTACACCTTC; CDR3: CASSQSREAYGYTF; V: TRBV7-2; size: many; length: 14; J: TRBJ1-2; D: NA
DNA: TGTGCCAGCAGCTTAATGGAAGCGGGGGCTATGAACACCATATATTTT; CDR3: CASSLMEAGAMNTIYF; V: TRBV7-8; size: NA; length: 16; J: TRBJ1-3; D: NA
DNA: TGTGCCACCAGTGATCAGACAGGCCCGAGGGACGAGCAGTACTTC; CDR3: CATSDQTGPRDEQYF; V: TRBV24-1; size: few; length: 15; J: TRBJ2-7; D: NA
DNA: TGCAGTGCTAGAGATTTCCAGGGACCAGAGGAAAAACTGTTTTTT; CDR3: CSARDFQGPEEKLFF; V: TRBV20-1; size: NA; length: 15; J: TRBJ1-4; D: NA
DNA: TGCGCCAGCAGCCAAGGTGAAAGACGGGGTCGAGGCACAGATACGCAGTATTTT; CDR3: CASSQGERRGRGTDTQYF; V: TRBV4-1; size: few; length: 18; J: TRBJ2-3; D: NA
DNA: TGTGCCAGCGCCGGGACAGGGGTCGAGCAGTACTTC; CDR3: CASAGTGVEQYF; V: TRBV6-2/TRBV6-3; size: NA; length: 12; J: TRBJ2-7; D: TRBD1
DNA: TGTGCCAGCAGCCTCGGGACTAGCGGGGGGGCATATGAGCAGTTCTTC; CDR3: CASSLGTSGGAYEQFF; V: TRBV3-1; size: many; length: 16; J: TRBJ2-1; D: TRBD2
DNA: TGTGCCAGCTATCCCGGGACTAGCGGGGGGGGGCGAGAGACCCAGTACTTC; CDR3: CASYPGTSGGGRETQYF; V: TRBV2; size: few; length: 17; J: TRBJ2-5; D: TRBD2
DNA: TGTGCCAGCGGACAGGAACAAGAGACCCAGTACTTC; CDR3: CASGQEQETQYF; V: TRBV7-9; size: NA; length: 12; J: TRBJ2-5; D: TRBD1
DNA: TGTGCCAGCGGGTTACAGGGGGCAGGGTACAATGAGCAGTTCTTC; CDR3: CASGLQGAGYNEQFF; V: TRBV6-5; size: few; length: 15; J: TRBJ2-1; D: TRBD1
DNA: TGCGCCAGCAGCTCGACAGGGACATGGGAGACCCAGTACTTC; CDR3: CASSSTGTWETQYF; V: TRBV5-1; size: NA; length: 14; J: TRBJ2-5; D: TRBD1
DNA: TGCAGCGCTGACAGGGGGGGGGAGCAGTACTTC; CDR3: CSADRGGEQYF; V: TRBV29-1; size: NA; length: 11; J: TRBJ2-7; D: TRBD1
DNA: TGTGCCAGCAGCCCTCTGGGTCGCTCCTACAATGAGCAGTTCTTC; CDR3: CASSPLGRSYNEQFF; V: TRBV7-8; size: many; length: 15; J: TRBJ2-1; D: NA